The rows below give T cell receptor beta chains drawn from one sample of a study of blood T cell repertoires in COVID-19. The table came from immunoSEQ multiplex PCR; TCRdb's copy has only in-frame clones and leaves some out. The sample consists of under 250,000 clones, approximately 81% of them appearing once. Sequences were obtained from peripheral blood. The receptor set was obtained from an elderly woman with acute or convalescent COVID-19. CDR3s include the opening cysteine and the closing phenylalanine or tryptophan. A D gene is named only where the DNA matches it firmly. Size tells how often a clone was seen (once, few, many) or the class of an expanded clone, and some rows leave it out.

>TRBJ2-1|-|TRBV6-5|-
CATLSLYNEQFF
TGTGCCACTCTGTCCCTGTACAATGAGCAGTTCTTC
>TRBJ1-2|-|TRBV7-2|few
CASSPQGGVEYGYTF
TGTGCCAGCAGCCCCCAGGGAGGGGTCGAATATGGCTACACCTTC
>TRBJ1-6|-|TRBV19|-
CASSSGGTLYNSPLHF
TGTGCCAGTAGTAGTGGAGGAACTCTTTATAATTCACCCCTCCACTTT
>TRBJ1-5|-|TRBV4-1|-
CASSQDGAGTNQPQHF
TGCGCCAGCAGCCAAGATGGGGCAGGGACAAATCAGCCCCAGCATTTT
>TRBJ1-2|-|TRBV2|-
CASSLGAGYGYTF
TGTGCCAGCAGCCTGGGGGCCGGCTATGGCTACACCTTC
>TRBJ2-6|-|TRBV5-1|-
CASSLTEGNSPVSGANVLTF
TGCGCCAGCAGCTTGACGGAGGGAAATTCTCCTGTCTCTGGGGCCAACGTCCTGACTTTC
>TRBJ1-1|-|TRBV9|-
CASSVAPTAGNTEAFF
TGTGCCAGCAGCGTCGCCCCGACAGCCGGGAACACTGAAGCTTTCTTT
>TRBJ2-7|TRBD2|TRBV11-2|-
CASSLDGLAGVFEQYF
TGTGCCAGCAGCTTAGACGGGCTAGCGGGAGTATTCGAGCAGTACTTC
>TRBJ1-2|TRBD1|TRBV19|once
CASRGTGFNYGYTF
TGTGCCAGTAGGGGGACAGGCTTTAACTATGGCTACACCTTC
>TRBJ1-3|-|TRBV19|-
CASSMTGSSSGNTIYF
TGTGCCAGTAGTATGACAGGTTCCTCCTCTGGAAACACCATATATTTT
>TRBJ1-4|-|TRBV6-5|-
CASSYEGTTNEKLFF
TGTGCCAGCAGTTACGAGGGTACAACTAATGAAAAACTGTTTTTT
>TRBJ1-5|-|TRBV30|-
CAWSVLNSNQPQHF
TGTGCCTGGAGTGTACTTAACAGCAATCAGCCCCAGCATTTT
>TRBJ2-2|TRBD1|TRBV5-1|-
CASSEDRGITGELFF
TGCGCCAGCAGCGAGGACAGGGGTATTACCGGGGAGCTGTTTTTT
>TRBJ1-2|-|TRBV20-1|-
CSASESGGGYTF
TGCAGTGCTAGTGAGTCGGGGGGCGGCTACACCTTC
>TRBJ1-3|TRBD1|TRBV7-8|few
CASSRTGQGFSGNTIYF
TGTGCCAGCAGCCGCACCGGACAGGGGTTCTCTGGAAACACCATATATTTT
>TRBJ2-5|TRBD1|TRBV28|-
CASSSVGTGTEETQYF
TGTGCCAGCAGTTCCGTGGGGACAGGGACGGAAGAGACCCAGTACTTC
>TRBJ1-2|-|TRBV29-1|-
CSVEILAGYTF
TGCAGCGTTGAAATACTCGCTGGCTACACCTTC
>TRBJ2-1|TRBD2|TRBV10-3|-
CAIRRRVEAGVSDEQFF
TGTGCCATCCGCAGGAGGGTAGAAGCGGGAGTAAGCGATGAGCAGTTCTTC
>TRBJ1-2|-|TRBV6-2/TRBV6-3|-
CASSPVLPGGAPIYGYTF
TGTGCCAGCAGCCCTGTGTTACCGGGGGGGGCGCCCATATATGGCTACACCTTC
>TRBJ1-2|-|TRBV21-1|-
CASTQRGRRYGYTF
TGTGCCAGCACCCAAAGGGGCAGACGCTATGGCTACACCTTC